The T cell receptor (beta chain) described here comes from a study of cytomegalovirus exposure and HLA in healthy donors. The study's findings and limits: Some 17,000 TCR beta sequences were associated with HLA alleles at 0.05 false discovery rate in a later analysis. Per a prior analysis, the majority of TCR beta V segments were productive roughly 90% or roughly 30% of the time.

Notes on this clone: The antigen is not known.

PCR primers comprised 60 Vbeta and 13 Jbeta primers. The data were produced by immunoSEQ multiplex PCR, yet TCRdb's version contains in-frame clones alone and is incomplete. This sample yields around 230,000 clones, of which just under 80% are seen a single time; around 0.45% belongs to the top ten. The V end was cut by 3 bases, the J end by 4 bases, with 13 bases between. Looked up from germline, CDR1 is WNHNN and CDR2 is SYGVQD (reference sequence). The CDR3 sequence is 14 residues long. The receptor was isolated from a boy between 5 and 17 years old in good health and CMV-seronegative. The sample was PBMCs. The chain has TRBV10-1 and TRBJ2-7, with D tentatively TRBD1 (6 bases). The CDR3, as DNA: TGCGCCAGCAGTGAAAGGGACAACCATTACGAGCAGTACTTC. Protein sequence: CASSERDNHYEQYF.